These 22 T cell receptor beta chains came from one sample sequenced in a study of regulatory T cells in long-lasting Graves disease. Researchers made TCR beta libraries by using iRepertoire HTBI primers and running Arm-PCR on CDR3 regions. TCRdb analysed the multiplex PCR reads with MiXCR anew, one entry per CDR3 protein. Here the sample spans about 540,000 distinct CDR3 sequences, roughly 12% being singletons. The time point was: newly diagnosed GD, antithyroid drugs for less than 3 months. RNA from PBMCs was the source of the TCR library. These data were also reused for a study on T cells in Graves' hyperthyroidism and ophthalmopathy.

The specimen was peripheral blood mononuclear cells (PBMCs), collected at new diagnosis, from a patient treated with antithyroid drugs. These receptors were collected from a man aged 30 to 45 with Graves disease.

This clonotype has a count of ten or more. The genes are TRBV7-2 and TRBJ1-4; TRBD1 matches at 7 bases. The trim removed 3 bases at V and 8 bases at J, leaving 6 bases unmatched. The CDR3 covers 14 residues. Looked up from germline, CDR1 is SGHTA and CDR2 is FQGNSA. As DNA, the CDR3 is TGTGCCAGCAGCTTCCGGGACAGAAGGGAAAAACTGTTTTTT. It encodes CASSFRDRREKLFF.

This clonotype was detected ten times or more. The J gene is TRBJ1-2, the V gene TRBV30; tentative D call: TRBD1 (5 bases). Germline V gives CDR1 GTSNPN, CDR2 SVGIG (reference sequence). Between the trimmed V and J ends, which lost 4 bases and 3 bases, there was a span of 12 bases. CDR3 size: 13 residues. The CDR3 bases are TGTGCCTGGACCGGGGACGGCTACTATGGCTACACCTTC. As protein: CAWTGDGYYGYTF.

The V gene is TRBV20-1, the J gene TRBJ2-7, with 14 nucleotides matching TRBD2. The germline V gene encodes CDR1 DFQATT and CDR2 SNEGSKA (reference sequence). This CDR3 comprises 15 residues. V lost 6 bases, J lost 3 bases, and 7 bases stayed unmatched. In DNA, the CDR3 is TGCAGTGCCGCGACTAGCGGGAGGGTAATCTACGAGCAGTACTTC. Translation gives CSAATSGRVIYEQYF.

This clonotype was detected a few times. The chain links TRBV18 to TRBJ2-2, with D hard to call. CDR3 size: 14 residues. Trimming stripped 0 bases from V and 4 bases from J, with 6 bases between. CDR1 KGHSH and CDR2 LQKENI come from the germline V gene. The CDR3 DNA reads as TGTGCCAGCTCACCACCAACAGCCACCGGGGAGCTGTTTTTT. Translated: CASSPPTATGELFF.

This clonotype has ten or more counts. V gene TRBV12-3 or TRBV12-4 combines with J gene TRBJ2-3; D remains unclear. The CDR3 length is 14 residues. The V and J ends lost 5 bases and 0 bases respectively, with 9 bases between them. The CDR3 region is CASSGDSSTDTQYF. Written as DNA, the CDR3 is TGTGCCAGCAGTGGGGATTCTAGCACAGATACGCAGTATTTT.

This clonotype was picked up many times. The chain recombines TRBV29-1 with TRBJ2-5; D perhaps matches TRBD2 (6 bases). The CDR3 is 12 residues long. CDR1 SQVTM and CDR2 ANQGSEA come from the germline V gene. V was pared by 7 bases and J by 5 bases, with 14 bases between. The CDR3 nucleotides are TGCAGCGCCCATCTCCGGGGGGAGACCCAGTACTTC. Encoded protein: CSAHLRGETQYF.

Ten or more counts support this clonotype. This chain joins TRBV2 and TRBJ2-3; D not certain. The length of the CDR3 is 13 residues. Trimming left V 2 bases short and J 5 bases short, with 8 bases between. CDR1 and CDR2 from the germline V gene are SNHLY and FYNNEI. CDR3 in DNA: TGTGCCAGCAGTGAAAGCCCAATAGATACGCAGTATTTT. Residues: CASSESPIDTQYF.

This clonotype was recorded a few times. V usage is TRBV5-1 and J usage is TRBJ1-3; possible D gene TRBD1, 5 bases. The CDR3 extends over 15 amino acids. V was shortened by 0 bases and J by 3 bases, with 10 bases between the two germline ends. Per germline, CDR1 SGHRS and CDR2 YFSETQ. CDR3 nucleotide sequence: TGCGCCAGCAGCTTGGAAGGGGCAGTTGGAAACACCATATATTTT. This gives the protein CASSLEGAVGNTIYF.

This clonotype was recorded a few times. The V gene is TRBV7-9, the J gene TRBJ2-7; TRBD1 agrees at 7 bases. The V gene's germline CDR1 is SEHNR and CDR2 FQNEAQ (reference sequence). V lost 2 bases and J lost 2; bases outside the gene matches: 15. This CDR3 spans 18 amino acids. The CDR3, as DNA: TGTGCCAGCAGCTTACCCCAATCCGGGACAGATTCTCCCTACGAGCAGTACTTC. Its protein product is CASSLPQSGTDSPYEQYF.

The chain employs TRBV15 and TRBJ2-1; TRBD2 matches 8 bases. The CDR3 spans 16 residues. The germline gives CDR1 LNHNV, CDR2 YYDKDF (reference sequence). After removal of 0 bases from V and 5 bases from J, the junction contained 6 bases not matched to a gene. The CDR3 DNA reads as TGTGCCACCAGCAGAGACGGTAGTAGCGGGAACAATGAGCAGTTCTTC. Amino acids: CATSRDGSSGNNEQFF. Looking up the rest from reference TRBV15 and TRBJ2-1 gives the full variable domain: DAMVIQNPRYQVTQFGKPVTLSCSQTLNHNVMYWYQQKSSQAPKLLFHYYDKDFNNEADTPDNFQSRRPNTSFCFLDIRSPGLGDTAMYLCATSRDGSSGNNEQFFGPGTRLTVL.

This clonotype was found a few times. The rearrangement uses TRBV30 and TRBJ1-5; possible D gene TRBD1, 6 bases. Germline assignment: CDR1 GTSNPN and CDR2 SVGIG (reference sequence). The ends were cut back, 4 bases at V and 3 bases at J, with 19 bases in the middle. The CDR3 length is 16 residues. The CDR3 nucleotides read TGTGCCTGGACTCCTCCGGGACAAACTATCAATCAGCCCCAGCATTTT. Translated, it gives CAWTPPGQTINQPQHF.

The CDR3 coding sequence is TGTGCCAGCAGTCGGACAGGGGTCTACAATGAGCAGTTCTTC. Residues: CASSRTGVYNEQFF. The chain uses TRBV12-3 or TRBV12-4 and TRBJ2-1; the match to TRBD1 covers 9 bases. The CDR3 runs 14 residues. J was trimmed by 3 bases and V by 5 bases; bases with no gene match: 2.

The chain carries TRBV9 and TRBJ2-1; TRBD2 agrees at 7 bases. V shed 4 bases and J 7 bases; nucleotides not matched to a gene: 11. CDR3 length: 15 residues. From germline, CDR1 is SGDLS and CDR2 YYNGEE. The CDR3 DNA sequence: TGTGCCAGCAGCCCCTGGTTGGACGGGGGGAATGAGCAGTTCTTC. Protein: CASSPWLDGGNEQFF.

Of note for this clonotype: A single base separates this from a much larger clone, so it may be a read error. The rearrangement links TRBV20-1 to TRBJ1-2; no clear D. CDR1 and CDR2 (germline): DFQATT, SNEGSKA (reference sequence). This CDR3 comprises 14 residues. The CDR3 bases are TGCAGTGCTAGAGGGGAGTGGGCAGCCTATGTCTACACCTTC. Its protein product is CSARGEWAAYVYTF.

This clonotype was observed at least ten times. The chain combines TRBV7-9 with TRBJ2-3; D perhaps matches TRBD1 (6 bases). From germline, CDR1 is SEHNR and CDR2 FQNEAQ (reference sequence). This CDR3 has 12 residues. V dropped 3 bases and J dropped 7 bases, with 8 bases sitting between them. As DNA, the CDR3 is TGTGCCAGCAGCTTGGACAGTAATACGCAGTATTTT. As protein: CASSLDSNTQYF.

V and J are TRBV11-3 and TRBJ2-7, with 7 bases matching TRBD2. There are 15 residues in the CDR3. Looked up from germline, CDR1 is SGHNT and CDR2 is YENEEA. V lost 5 bases and J lost 5; bases outside the gene matches: 12. CDR3 sequence reads: CASSTGGTESDEQYF. As DNA, the CDR3 is TGTGCCAGCAGCACCGGGGGGACCGAGTCGGACGAGCAGTACTTC.

This clonotype was observed many times. The chain carries TRBV24-1 and TRBJ2-1, with TRBD2 matching 7 bases. Germline V CDR1 and CDR2: KGHDR, SFDVKD. The CDR3 runs 14 residues. Trimming cost V 4 bases and J 2 bases; bases outside gene matches: 1. The CDR3 here is CATSEREPYNEQFF. The DNA of the CDR3 is TGTGCCACCAGTGAGCGGGAGCCCTACAATGAGCAGTTCTTC.

Ten or more counts support this clonotype. The J gene is TRBJ2-5, the V gene TRBV5-1; TRBD2 might be the D (5 bases). The V end was cut by 6 bases, the J end by 5 bases, with 17 bases between. Looked up from germline, CDR1 is SGHRS and CDR2 is YFSETQ. The CDR3 spans 14 residues. The CDR3 sequence is CASTPEGGRETQYF. The DNA of the CDR3 is TGCGCCAGCACCCCCGAGGGCGGCAGGGAGACCCAGTACTTC. Looking up the rest from reference TRBV5-1 and TRBJ2-5 gives the full variable domain: KAGVTQTPRYLIKTRGQQVTLSCSPISGHRSVSWYQQTPGQGLQFLFEYFSETQRNKGNFPGRFSGRQFSNSRSEMNVSTLELGDSALYLCASTPEGGRETQYFGPGTRLLVL.

This clonotype was observed many times. The chain joins TRBV24-1 to TRBJ2-2; the D is unclear. The CDR3 has 16 residues. The V end lost 1 base, the J end lost 4 bases, and 12 bases lay between the germline ends. Germline assignment: CDR1 KGHDR and CDR2 SFDVKD. CDR3 in DNA: TGTGCCACCAGTGATTTAAGTGAGGACGTCACCGGGGAGCTGTTTTTT. Its translation: CATSDLSEDVTGELFF.

This clonotype was observed many times. The junction departs from germline at one end; a sequencing error may be responsible. V is TRBV5-1 and J is TRBJ2-7; a weak D match, TRBD1 (5 bases). The CDR3 contains 14 residues. CDR1 is SGHRS, CDR2 YFSETQ, per germline. The CDR3 loop is CASSLVQGSYEQYF. The CDR3 coding sequence is TGTGCCAGCAGCTTAGTGCAGGGTTCGTACGAGCAGTACTTC.

This clonotype has a count of ten or more. J is TRBJ1-5 and V is TRBV27, with 7 bases that match TRBD1. The length of the CDR3 is 14 residues. Trimming took 6 bases from V and 6 from J; bases not matched to a gene: 8. Germline loops: CDR1 MNHEY, CDR2 SMNVEV (reference sequence). The CDR3 DNA follows: TGTGCCAGCAGCCCTAACAGGGGCTTTCAGCCCCAGCATTTT. The encoded protein is CASSPNRGFQPQHF.

Turning to this clonotype: A far larger clone is just one base off, so this is likely a read error. The V and J genes are TRBV7-9 and TRBJ2-1; 7 bases are a match to TRBD2. The V segment lost 3 bases and the J segment 7 bases; nucleotides outside the gene matches: 6. The CDR3 consists of 14 residues. Germline assignment: CDR1 SEHNR and CDR2 FQNEAQ (reference sequence). CDR3 bases: TGTGCCAGCAGCTTCGGGGCGGGAGTGAATGAGCAGTTCTTC. Translated: CASSFGAGVNEQFF.